The 29 T cell receptor beta chains presented below share a single source sample, sequenced in a study of shared clonotypes between healthy human individuals. Sequenced by immunoSEQ multiplex PCR; TCRdb stores in-frame clones only, minus some. The sample contains 150,000 to 200,000 clones, 60% to 75% of which appear only once. The sequenced material came from memory CD4+ T cells sorted from blood. The subset: CD45RA-negative fraction. These receptors were obtained from a man under 40 in good health.

The chain couples TRBV5-1 to TRBJ2-3; TRBD1 agrees at 9 bases. V lost 4 bases to trimming and J lost 6 bases; unmatched junction nucleotides: 9. This CDR3 comprises 15 residues. CDR1 is SGHRS, CDR2 YFSETQ, per germline. The CDR3 DNA follows: TGCGCCAGCAGCACCGGACAGGGGAGGATGGATACGCAGTATTTT. Residues: CASSTGQGRMDTQYF.

The chain carries TRBV5-1 and TRBJ2-3; D is ambiguous. Germline values: CDR1 SGHRS, CDR2 YFSETQ. V lost 2 bases and J 4 bases, leaving 11 bases between the germline ends. This CDR3 has 14 amino acids. For the CDR3, the DNA is TGCGCCAGCAGCTTCGATCAGGCCCCAGATACGCAGTATTTT. This encodes CASSFDQAPDTQYF.

The genes are TRBV23-1 and TRBJ1-1, with a weak D call TRBD1 (5 bases). TRBV23-1 is an open reading frame whose function is uncertain. With 4 bases removed from V and 3 bases from J, the gap between germline ends came to 15 bases. This CDR3 region has 15 residues. The CDR3 loop is CASSRVPRGDTEAFF. The CDR3, as DNA: TGCGCCAGCAGTCGTGTCCCGAGGGGAGACACTGAAGCTTTCTTT.

The sample holds a few counts of this clone. The V and J genes are TRBV25-1 and TRBJ2-7, with D unresolved. Looked up from germline, CDR1 is MGHDK and CDR2 is SYGVNS. V lost 2 bases, J lost 2 bases, and 13 bases lay in between. CDR3 length: 15 residues. The CDR3 nucleotides are TGTGCCAGCAGTGAAAGTCACGACCCTGCCTACGAGCAGTACTTC. Encoded protein: CASSESHDPAYEQYF.

The chain joins TRBV19 to TRBJ2-3; either TRBD1 or TRBD2 may supply D (5 bases each). The CDR3 totals 15 residues. Germline loops: CDR1 LNHDA, CDR2 SQIVND (reference sequence). V lost 5 bases to trimming and J lost 4 bases, with 16 bases between them. CDR3 nucleotide sequence: TGTGCCAGTAGTCTTGGGAACAGAGGGGCAGATACGCAGTATTTT. The encoded protein is CASSLGNRGADTQYF.

This clone was counted between two and nine times. The chain combines TRBV10-3 with TRBJ1-5, with D possibly matching TRBD1 (6 bases). With 4 bases removed from V and 2 bases from J, the gap between germline ends came to 9 bases. CDR3 length equals 14 residues. Germline V lookup: CDR1 ENHRY, CDR2 SYGVKD. DNA of the CDR3: TGTGCCATCAGTGGGGGGGCTCGCAATCAGCCCCAGCATTTT. This codes for CAISGGARNQPQHF.

The CDR3 DNA follows: TGTGCCGTCCAGGGTGCAGAGACCCAGTACTTC. It translates to CAVQGAETQYF. The chain employs TRBV10-3 and TRBJ2-5, with TRBD1 as a possible D gene (5 bases). The length of the CDR3 is 11 residues. Germline CDR1 is ENHRY and CDR2 is SYGVKD. Trimming removed 11 bases at V and 4 bases at J, with 11 bases between.

This clone was found a few times. The chain combines TRBV27 with TRBJ1-1, with 7 bases matching TRBD1. Germline V gene sequence: CDR1 MNHEY, CDR2 SMNVEV (reference sequence). J gave up 1 base and V 9 bases, and 11 bases lay outside the gene matches. This CDR3 contains 15 residues. The CDR3 DNA reads as TGTGCCAGTTCCTACCGACAGGGCCCGAACACTGAAGCTTTCTTT. Translated: CASSYRQGPNTEAFF.

The rearrangement joins TRBV11-2 to TRBJ2-1, with 9 bases matching TRBD2. This CDR3 has 15 residues. Germline V gene lookup returns CDR1 SGHAT and CDR2 FQNNGV. Trimming took 4 bases from V and 4 from J; bases not matched to a gene: 5. The CDR3 protein is CASSSTSGPYNEQFF. The CDR3 nucleotides read TGTGCCAGCAGCTCGACTAGCGGACCTTACAATGAGCAGTTCTTC.

The chain has TRBV27 and TRBJ2-6; 9 bases are a match to TRBD1. This CDR3 contains 19 residues. The ends lost 2 bases at V and 0 bases at J; junction bases unmatched: 8. Per germline, CDR1 MNHEY and CDR2 SMNVEV (reference sequence). CDR3 sequence (DNA): TGTGCCAGCAGTTTAGGGGGACAGGGATTAGGCTCTGGGGCCAACGTCCTGACTTTC. Its protein product is CASSLGGQGLGSGANVLTF.

In DNA, the CDR3 is TGTGCCAGCAGCGTAGGAGCTAGTGGACCAAGCTCCTACAATGAGCAGTTCTTC. Translation: CASSVGASGPSSYNEQFF. The chain employs TRBV9 and TRBJ2-1; no clear D. The CDR3 is 18 amino acids. Germline CDR1 SGDLS, CDR2 YYNGEE. The germline V and J ends were trimmed by 0 bases and 0 bases, with 16 bases remaining between them.

The chain employs TRBV29-1 and TRBJ2-7; tentatively, D is TRBD2 (6 bases). Germline values: CDR1 SQVTM, CDR2 ANQGSEA. Trimming took 7 bases from V and 6 from J, leaving 13 bases between them. This CDR3 is built from 11 residues. The CDR3 region has the DNA TGCAGCGGCTATTACGGGGGCGAGCAGTACTTC. It is translated as CSGYYGGEQYF.

V is TRBV27 and J is TRBJ2-5; no definite D call. Germline CDR1 MNHEY, CDR2 SMNVEV (reference sequence). The CDR3 contains 13 residues. Between the trimmed V and J ends, which lost 10 bases and 2 bases, there was a span of 14 bases. CDR3 loop: CATHGWQQETQYF. The CDR3 nucleotides are TGTGCCACCCACGGGTGGCAGCAAGAGACCCAGTACTTC.

The genes are TRBV15 and TRBJ1-4; D is possibly TRBD1 (5 bases). Trimming removed 4 bases from V and 9 bases from J, with 15 bases in between. The CDR3 is 14 amino acids. Germline V CDR1 and CDR2: LNHNV, YYDKDF (reference sequence). CDR3 sequence (DNA): TGTGCCACCAGCAAGTCACCGGGACTCCAAAAACTGTTTTTT. This codes for CATSKSPGLQKLFF.

This chain joins TRBV27 and TRBJ1-2, with D possibly being TRBD1 (6 bases). CDR1 and CDR2 (germline): MNHEY, SMNVEV (reference sequence). The CDR3 length is 13 residues. Trimming pared 3 bases from V and 4 bases from J, leaving 9 bases between. CDR3 amino acids: CASSLGHFYGYTF. The CDR3 DNA reads as TGTGCCAGCAGTTTGGGACATTTCTATGGCTACACCTTC.

There are a few counts of this clone. The genes are TRBV28 and TRBJ2-3; D gene ambiguous. This CDR3 is 12 amino acids long. With 3 bases removed from V and 7 bases from J, the gap between germline ends came to 8 bases. The germline V gene encodes CDR1 MDHEN and CDR2 SYDVKM. CDR3 coding DNA: TGTGCCAGCAGTTTGGGGTTAAATACGCAGTATTTT. This sequence encodes CASSLGLNTQYF.

This clone was observed once. The V gene is TRBV6-1, the J gene TRBJ2-7, with 12 positions matching TRBD1. Germline lookup yields CDR1 MNHNS and CDR2 SASEGT. Trimming at V came to 6 bases and at J to 6 bases, leaving 6 bases not matched to a gene. The length of the CDR3 is 14 residues. The CDR3 region is CASRARDRGPEQYF. CDR3 bases: TGTGCCAGCAGGGCCCGGGACAGGGGGCCCGAGCAGTACTTC.

The gene calls are TRBV2 and TRBJ2-7, with a weak D call TRBD2 (6 bases). The CDR3 runs to 12 residues. From germline, CDR1 is SNHLY and CDR2 FYNNEI. V was pared by 7 bases and J by 3 bases, with 10 bases between. The CDR3 nucleotides read TGTGCCAGCACGGCGGGGAACTACGAGCAGTACTTC. Translating it yields CASTAGNYEQYF.

The CDR3 region has the DNA TGTGCCAGCAGCCCTACCGGGCAGGAGACCCAGTACTTC. Protein product: CASSPTGQETQYF. The V and J genes are TRBV7-8 and TRBJ2-5; D gene ambiguous. CDR3 length equals 13 residues. Germline V lookup: CDR1 SGHVS, CDR2 FQNEAQ. Trimming cost V 5 bases and J 5 bases, with 12 bases left between them. Based on the CDR3 plus reference TRBV7-8 and TRBJ2-5, the full variable domain is GAGVSQSPRYKVAKRGQDVALRCDPISGHVSLFWYQQALGQGPEFLTYFQNEAQLDKSGLPSDRFFAERPEGSVSTLKIQRTQQEDSAVYLCASSPTGQETQYFGPGTRLLVL.

The sample holds many counts of this clone. The chain links TRBV2 to TRBJ2-5; no firm D call. The V gene's germline CDR1 is SNHLY and CDR2 FYNNEI. V lost 6 bases and J 5 bases, leaving 10 bases between the germline ends. This CDR3 spans 12 amino acids. The chain's CDR3 is CASSDLGETQYF. Here the CDR3 DNA reads TGTGCCAGCAGCGACTTGGGGGAGACCCAGTACTTC.

The chain joins TRBV2 to TRBJ2-7; D is unresolved. This CDR3 contains 14 residues. Germline V gene sequence: CDR1 SNHLY, CDR2 FYNNEI. Trimming cost V 6 bases and J 2 bases, with 14 bases left between them. CDR3 in amino acids: CASRETPSTYEQYF. The CDR3, as DNA: TGTGCCAGCAGAGAAACACCGTCGACCTACGAGCAGTACTTC.

This chain uses TRBV11-2 with TRBJ1-2; D perhaps matches TRBD1 (6 bases). Trimming took 1 base from V and 2 from J, leaving 14 bases between them. CDR1 and CDR2 (germline): SGHAT, FQNNGV. This CDR3 region has 16 residues. As DNA, the CDR3 is TGTGCCAGCAGCTTAGTAGGGGGATCGGGGAACTATGGCTACACCTTC. Translation gives CASSLVGGSGNYGYTF.

This clone has just a few counts. The chain couples TRBV19 to TRBJ1-2; D remains ambiguous. Between the trimmed V and J ends, which lost 3 bases and 4 bases, there was a span of 12 bases. The V gene's germline CDR1 is LNHDA and CDR2 SQIVND (reference sequence). The CDR3 contains 14 residues. The CDR3 sequence: CASSIPGRFYGYTF. The CDR3 DNA sequence: TGTGCCAGTAGTATCCCCGGCAGGTTCTATGGCTACACCTTC.

The chain combines TRBV6-1 with TRBJ2-7, with 14 bases identical to TRBD2. After removal of 3 bases from V and 2 bases from J, the junction contained 9 bases not matched to a gene. This CDR3 region has 18 residues. The germline CDR1 and CDR2 sequences are MNHNS and SASEGT. The CDR3 loop is CASSEGLAGVGDPYEQYF. The CDR3 DNA follows: TGTGCCAGCAGTGAGGGACTAGCGGGAGTGGGGGATCCCTACGAGCAGTACTTC.

This clone was observed at least ten times. The CDR3 region is CASSLEGFPKNIQYF. Here the CDR3 DNA reads TGTGCCAGCAGTTTGGAAGGCTTCCCCAAAAACATTCAGTACTTC. This sequence joins TRBV28 and TRBJ2-4; D is unclear. The length of the CDR3 is 15 residues. Per germline, CDR1 MDHEN and CDR2 SYDVKM. V lost 3 bases and J 2 bases, leaving 11 bases between the germline ends. Full variable domain (missing parts from reference TRBV28 and TRBJ2-4): DVKVTQSSRYLVKRTGEKVFLECVQDMDHENMFWYRQDPGLGLRLIYFSYDVKMKEKGDIPEGYSVSREKKERFSLILESASTNQTSMYLCASSLEGFPKNIQYFGAGTRLSVL.

The chain recombines TRBV7-8 with TRBJ2-1; no definite D call. Per the germline V gene, CDR1 is SGHVS and CDR2 is FQNEAQ. Trimming pared 5 bases from V and 2 bases from J, leaving 7 bases between. CDR3 length: 13 residues. CDR3 sequence reads: CASSTNPYNEQFF. CDR3 bases: TGTGCCAGCAGCACTAACCCCTACAATGAGCAGTTCTTC. The full variable domain, completed using reference TRBV7-8 and TRBJ2-1, is GAGVSQSPRYKVAKRGQDVALRCDPISGHVSLFWYQQALGQGPEFLTYFQNEAQLDKSGLPSDRFFAERPEGSVSTLKIQRTQQEDSAVYLCASSTNPYNEQFFGPGTRLTVL.

This clone was recorded once. The V and J genes are TRBV9 and TRBJ2-1, with 10 nucleotides matching TRBD1. In germline, CDR1 is SGDLS, CDR2 YYNGEE. The CDR3 length is 16 residues. With V trimmed by 0 bases and J by 4 bases, 4 bases remained unmatched. CDR3 sequence: CASSVVSGQGYNEQFF. The CDR3 coding sequence is TGTGCCAGCAGCGTAGTCTCGGGACAGGGGTACAATGAGCAGTTCTTC.

This sequence joins TRBV4-2 and TRBJ2-3; 7 bases line up with TRBD2. V dropped 2 bases and J dropped 5; count of bases not matched to a gene: 10. CDR1 is LGHNA, CDR2 YNFKEQ, per germline. This CDR3 is 16 amino acids long. CDR3 loop: CASSQTGTNAGDTQYF. CDR3 DNA sequence: TGTGCCAGCAGCCAAACCGGGACTAATGCTGGAGATACGCAGTATTTT.

The genes are TRBV4-2 and TRBJ2-7; 11 bases match TRBD1. The CDR3 sequence is 15 residues long. Germline loops: CDR1 LGHNA, CDR2 YNFKEQ. Losses at the gene ends were 1 base for V and 3 bases for J; bases not matched to a gene: 2. CDR3 protein: CASSQGDRGDYEQYF. The DNA for the CDR3 is TGTGCCAGCAGCCAAGGGGACAGGGGGGACTACGAGCAGTACTTC.